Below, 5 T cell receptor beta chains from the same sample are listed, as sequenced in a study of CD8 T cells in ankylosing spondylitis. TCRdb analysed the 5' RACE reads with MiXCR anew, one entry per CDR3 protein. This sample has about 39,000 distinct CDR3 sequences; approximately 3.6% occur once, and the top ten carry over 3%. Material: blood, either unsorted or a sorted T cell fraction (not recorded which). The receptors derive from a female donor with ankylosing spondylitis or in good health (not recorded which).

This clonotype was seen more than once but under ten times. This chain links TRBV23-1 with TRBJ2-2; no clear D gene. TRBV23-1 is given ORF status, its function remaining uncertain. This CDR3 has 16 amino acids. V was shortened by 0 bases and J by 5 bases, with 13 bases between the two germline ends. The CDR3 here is CASSQSSGQETGELFF. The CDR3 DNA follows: TGCGCCAGCAGTCAATCTTCCGGGCAAGAAACCGGGGAGCTGTTTTTT.

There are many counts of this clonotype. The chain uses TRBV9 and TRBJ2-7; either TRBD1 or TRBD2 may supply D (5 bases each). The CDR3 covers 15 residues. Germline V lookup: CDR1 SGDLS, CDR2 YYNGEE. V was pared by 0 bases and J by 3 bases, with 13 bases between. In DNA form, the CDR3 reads TGTGCCAGCAGCGTAGGCCCCGGGACCAACTACGAGCAGTACTTC. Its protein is CASSVGPGTNYEQYF.

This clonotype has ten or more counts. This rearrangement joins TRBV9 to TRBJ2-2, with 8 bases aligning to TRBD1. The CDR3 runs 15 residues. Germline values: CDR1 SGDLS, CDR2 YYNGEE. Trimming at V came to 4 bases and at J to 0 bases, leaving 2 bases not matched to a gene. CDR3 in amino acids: CASSLDRANTGELFF. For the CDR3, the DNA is TGTGCCAGCAGCCTGGACAGGGCGAACACCGGGGAGCTGTTTTTT. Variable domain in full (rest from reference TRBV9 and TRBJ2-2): DSGVTQTPKHLITATGQRVTLRCSPRSGDLSVYWYQQSLDQGLQFLIQYYNGEERAKGNILERFSAQQFPDLHSELNLSSLELGDSALYFCASSLDRANTGELFFGEGSRLTVL.

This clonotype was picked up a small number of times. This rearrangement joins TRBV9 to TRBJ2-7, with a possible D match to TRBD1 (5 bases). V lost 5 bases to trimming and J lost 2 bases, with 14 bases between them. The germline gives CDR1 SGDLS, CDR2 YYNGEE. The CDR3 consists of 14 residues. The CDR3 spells CASSNTDSTYEQYF. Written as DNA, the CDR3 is TGTGCCAGCAGTAACACCGACAGCACCTACGAGCAGTACTTC.

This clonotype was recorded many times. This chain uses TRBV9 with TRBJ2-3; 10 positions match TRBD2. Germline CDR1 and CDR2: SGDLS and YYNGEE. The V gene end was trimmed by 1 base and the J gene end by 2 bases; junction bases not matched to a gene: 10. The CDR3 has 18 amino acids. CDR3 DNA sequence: TGTGCCAGCAGCGTATTAGGGTCTAGCGGGGGCCTCACAGATACGCAGTATTTT. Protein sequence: CASSVLGSSGGLTDTQYF.